The T cell receptor beta chain under discussion was sequenced for a study of shared clonotypes between healthy human individuals. General observations from the study: Non-shared clonotypes had lower generation probabilities than clonotypes shared by all four sorted-subset donors.

This clone has just one count. Its antigen remains unknown. Across several immunoSEQ plates, the genomic DNA of each subset was split evenly. Sequenced by immunoSEQ multiplex PCR; TCRdb stores in-frame clones only, minus some. The sample contains over 300,000 clones, roughly 84% of which appear only once. Looked up from germline, CDR1 is MNHNY and CDR2 is SVGAGI (reference sequence). The ends were cut back, 11 bases at V and 4 bases at J, with 11 bases in the middle. CDR3 length equals 11 residues. The specimen sequenced was memory CD8+ T cells sorted from blood. Noted subset: CD45RO+ cells pooled with CCR7-negative TemRA cells. The sequence was obtained from a man in his late teens or twenties in good health. The rearrangement joins TRBV6-6 to TRBJ2-5; D unclear. CDR3 nucleotide sequence: TGTGCCGTGGTGCTGGGAGAGACCCAGTACTTC. Translation gives CAVVLGETQYF.